The entry below describes one T cell receptor beta chain. Per the study methods: Quantification of nucleated cells was approximated via reference gene primer amplification. Assay used: immunoSEQ multiplex PCR; TCRdb lists only in-frame clones, some missing. V and J calls and clone size are those listed in that table; D and trimming were worked out from the DNA. The sample holds around 97,000 clones, approximately 88% seen once. V was pared by 6 bases and J by 3 bases, with 9 bases of the junction left unmatched. The CDR3 contains 16 residues. Germline-derived CDR1 and CDR2 are LNHDA and SQIVND (reference sequence). These data come from a study of blood T cell repertoires in COVID-19. For the study at large: The origin of the acute and convalescent COVID-19 samples was the United States, Italy and Spain. The analysed material was cDNA or gDNA that came from T cells, B-cell-depleted T cells, or PBMCs.

The specimen was peripheral blood. The receptor was isolated from a woman in her fifties or sixties with acute or convalescent COVID-19. The chain carries TRBV19 and TRBJ1-5; 9 bases are a match to TRBD1. The CDR3 loop reads CASRGGDRAFNQPQHF. For the CDR3, the DNA is TGTGCCAGTAGGGGGGGGGACAGGGCCTTCAATCAGCCCCAGCATTTT. The complete variable domain, with remaining parts taken from reference TRBV19 and TRBJ1-5, reads DGGITQSPKYLFRKEGQNVTLSCEQNLNHDAMYWYRQDPGQGLRLIYYSQIVNDFQKGDIAEGYSVSREKKESFPLTVTSAQKNPTAFYLCASRGGDRAFNQPQHFGDGTRLSIL.